Each of the 29 T cell receptor beta chains below was sequenced from the same sample in a study of shared clonotypes between healthy human individuals. Terminally differentiated effector memory CD45RA+ cells were excluded by CCR7 positive selection of CD45RO-negative cells. Measured with immunoSEQ multiplex PCR; TCRdb has only the in-frame clones, and not every one. The sample carries some 2.1 million clones, about 94% recorded once. The sequencing input was naive CD8+ T cells from PBMCs. Receptor source: a man between 18 and 29 years old in good health. Some clones in this sample may be carry-over from other donors' samples.

DNA of the CDR3: TGTGCCAGCACCGTTACCCGACAGGCTTACAATGAGCAGTTCTTC. The encoded protein is CASTVTRQAYNEQFF. This sequence joins TRBV28 and TRBJ2-1, with TRBD1 as a possible D gene (6 bases). CDR3 length equals 15 residues. V was cut by 7 bases and J by 4 bases, with 17 bases left in between. Germline CDR1 and CDR2: MDHEN and SYDVKM.

The table lists this clone with a count of one. The rearrangement joins TRBV4-1 to TRBJ2-3, with 10 bases aligning to TRBD2. The CDR3 covers 15 residues. CDR1 is MGHRA, CDR2 YSYEKL, per germline. With V trimmed by 3 bases and J by 3 bases, 3 bases remained unmatched. The CDR3 DNA sequence: TGCGCCAGCAGCCACGGGACTAGCGCGACAGATACGCAGTATTTT. It codes for CASSHGTSATDTQYF.

The chain employs TRBV6-1 and TRBJ2-7, with TRBD1 identical over 8 bases. Per the germline V gene, CDR1 is MNHNS and CDR2 is SASEGT. This CDR3 contains 14 residues. V lost 6 bases, J lost 6 bases, and 10 bases stayed unmatched. The CDR3 region is CASRQGAEYLEQYF. CDR3 bases: TGTGCCAGCAGGCAGGGGGCAGAGTATCTCGAGCAGTACTTC.

This clone occurred once. The identical CDR3 is also encoded by other nucleotide sequences in the sample. The rearrangement uses TRBV28 and TRBJ2-7; 8 bases are shared with TRBD1. This CDR3 comprises 14 residues. Germline V gives CDR1 MDHEN, CDR2 SYDVKM. J was trimmed by 4 bases and V by 6 bases; bases with no gene match: 8. CDR3 DNA sequence: TGTGCCAGCAGCCTACGGACAGGGAGTTACGAGCAGTACTTC. This sequence encodes CASSLRTGSYEQYF.

This sequence joins TRBV28 and TRBJ2-1; the D gene could be TRBD1 or TRBD2 (7 bases each). This CDR3 is 16 amino acids long. Germline V gene lookup returns CDR1 MDHEN and CDR2 SYDVKM. V was clipped by 6 bases and J by 4 bases, with 19 bases between them. The CDR3 DNA reads TGTGCCAGCAGCCCCGGGGAGGGGGCGTTTTACAATGAGCAGTTCTTC. This encodes CASSPGEGAFYNEQFF.

CDR3 in amino acids: CASSPDRGIFGYTF. The CDR3 nucleotides are TGTGCCAGCAGCCCTGACAGGGGGATATTCGGCTACACCTTC. V gene TRBV5-4 combines with J gene TRBJ1-2; 9 nucleotides match TRBD1. J lost 8 bases, V lost 4 bases, and 9 bases had no gene match. In germline, CDR1 is SGHNT, CDR2 YYREEE (reference sequence). The CDR3 covers 14 residues.

The chain has TRBV7-6 and TRBJ2-7; no firm D call. V was cut by 3 bases and J by 6 bases, with 15 bases left in between. The CDR3 sequence is 14 residues long. Germline CDR1 and CDR2: SGHVS and FNYEAQ. The CDR3 sequence is CASSFGTSPFEQYF. CDR3 DNA sequence: TGTGCCAGCAGCTTTGGTACGTCCCCCTTCGAGCAGTACTTC.

This rearrangement joins TRBV7-2 to TRBJ2-7, with D unclear. This CDR3 spans 12 amino acids. The germline V gene encodes CDR1 SGHTA and CDR2 FQGNSA. The V end was cut by 4 bases, the J end by 3 bases, with 7 bases between. In nucleotides, the CDR3 is TGTGCCAGCAGCTCTACCTACTACGAGCAGTACTTC. This sequence encodes CASSSTYYEQYF. The entire variable domain, with the rest obtained from reference TRBV7-2 and TRBJ2-7, is as follows: GAGVSQSPSNKVTEKGKDVELRCDPISGHTALYWYRQSLGQGLEFLIYFQGNSAPDKSGLPSDRFSAERTGGSVSTLTIQRTQQEDSAVYLCASSSTYYEQYFGPGTRLTVT.

The V and J genes are TRBV18 and TRBJ1-2, with no clear D. V lost 5 bases to trimming and J lost 5 bases, with 18 bases between them. The CDR3 is 15 amino acids. The germline CDR1 and CDR2 sequences are KGHSH and LQKENI. CDR3 amino acids: CASSSAATIPYGYTF. The CDR3 DNA sequence: TGTGCCAGCTCATCGGCGGCCACCATACCTTATGGCTACACCTTC.

The chain recombines TRBV6-6 with TRBJ1-2; tentatively, D is TRBD1 (6 bases). CDR3 length equals 15 residues. Germline values: CDR1 MNHNY, CDR2 SVGAGI (reference sequence). The V end lost 6 bases, the J end lost 5 bases, and 19 bases lay between the germline ends. In DNA, the CDR3 is TGTGCCAGCAGCTCGGGCCAGGGGACAACTTATGGCTACACCTTC. It translates to CASSSGQGTTYGYTF.

The chain uses TRBV9 and TRBJ2-7; D not certain. CDR1 is SGDLS, CDR2 YYNGEE, per germline. Trimming shortened V by 3 bases and J by 3 bases, and 10 bases separated the two germline ends. The CDR3 is made up of 13 amino acids. CDR3 in DNA: TGTGCCAGCAGCGAAGGACCGTTCTACGAGCAGTACTTC. It yields the protein CASSEGPFYEQYF.

CDR3 in DNA: TGCGCCAGCAGGCTCGACAGGGCCACTGAAGCTTTCTTT. Translation: CASRLDRATEAFF. This sequence joins TRBV10-2 and TRBJ1-1, with 7 bases fitting TRBD1. Trimming at V came to 6 bases and at J to 4 bases, leaving 5 bases not matched to a gene. The CDR3 covers 13 residues. Germline CDR1 reads WSHSY; CDR2 reads SAAADI.

V gene TRBV5-1 combines with J gene TRBJ2-6; TRBD1 is a possible D gene (6 bases). V was shortened by 4 bases and J by 0 bases, with 14 bases between the two germline ends. The CDR3 has 17 residues. CDR1 is SGHRS, CDR2 YFSETQ, per germline. CDR3 sequence: CASSNGDILSGANVLTF. Written as DNA, the CDR3 is TGCGCCAGCAGCAACGGGGACATACTCTCTGGGGCCAACGTCCTGACTTTC.

This chain connects TRBV4-3 to TRBJ1-1; 7 nucleotides align to TRBD1. CDR1 is LGHNA, CDR2 YSLEER, per germline. Trimming removed 0 bases from V and 9 bases from J; junction bases left unmatched: 7. The length of the CDR3 is 14 residues. The DNA of the CDR3 is TGCGCCAGCAGCCAAGATCTTGAGACAGGGAAAGCTTTCTTT. This gives the protein CASSQDLETGKAFF.

The rearrangement uses TRBV7-6 and TRBJ2-3; D is uncertain. The CDR3 is 13 amino acids. V shed 1 base and J shed 4 bases, with 6 bases lying between them. Germline V CDR1 and CDR2: SGHVS, FNYEAQ. The chain's CDR3 is CASSLGIADTQYF. The CDR3 DNA reads TGTGCCAGCAGCTTAGGGATTGCAGATACGCAGTATTTT.

The chain uses TRBV9 and TRBJ2-1; D is possibly TRBD1 or TRBD2 (6 bases each). Trimming took 0 bases from V and 6 from J, leaving 16 bases between them. The CDR3 covers 16 residues. Germline CDR1 is SGDLS and CDR2 is YYNGEE. The CDR3 here is CASSVGGAVRVNEQFF. The DNA of the CDR3 is TGTGCCAGCAGCGTAGGGGGGGCTGTAAGGGTCAATGAGCAGTTCTTC.

This clone was recorded only once. The rearrangement uses TRBV28 and TRBJ1-2, with a tentative D call TRBD1 (6 bases). The V and J ends lost 6 bases and 8 bases respectively, with 19 bases between them. Germline values: CDR1 MDHEN, CDR2 SYDVKM. The CDR3 covers 14 residues. Here the CDR3 reads CASSPTRGPIGYTF. CDR3 in DNA: TGTGCCAGCAGCCCCACCCGGGGGCCGATAGGCTACACCTTC.

This clone was seen only once. Other DNA sequences in this sample translate to the same CDR3. The CDR3 loop reads CASSSSGTPYEQYF. The CDR3 DNA sequence: TGTGCCAGCAGCTCATCCGGGACACCTTACGAGCAGTACTTC. The chain joins TRBV7-9 to TRBJ2-7; TRBD1 is a possible D gene (6 bases). Germline CDR1 and CDR2: SEHNR and FQNEAQ (reference sequence). Trimming removed 4 bases from V and 4 bases from J, with 14 bases in between. The CDR3 has 14 amino acids.

Remarks on this clone: The same CDR3 can be traced to other DNA sequences in this sample. The J gene is TRBJ2-2, the V gene TRBV9, with 8 bases matching TRBD2. The length of the CDR3 is 16 residues. V shed 0 bases and J 5 bases; nucleotides not matched to a gene: 6. Germline values: CDR1 SGDLS, CDR2 YYNGEE. The CDR3 loop reads CASSVGGRRGTGELFF. For the CDR3, the DNA is TGTGCCAGCAGCGTAGGCGGGAGGAGGGGTACCGGGGAGCTGTTTTTT.

Details on this clone: In the same sample, other DNA sequences code for this CDR3. The chain links TRBV5-6 to TRBJ1-5, with D perhaps TRBD1 (6 bases). This CDR3 region has 15 residues. CDR1 is SGHDT, CDR2 YYEEEE, per germline. V lost 1 base, J lost 2 bases, and 10 bases lay in between. This CDR3 is CASSLNGGGNQPQHF. The CDR3 DNA is TGTGCCAGCAGCTTGAACGGGGGCGGCAATCAGCCCCAGCATTTT.

To note about this clone: A junction end diverges from the germline sequence, so it may reflect a read error. V and J are TRBV2 and TRBJ2-1; 8 bases align to TRBD2. Per the germline V gene, CDR1 is SNHLY and CDR2 is FYNNEI. The CDR3 has 16 amino acids. CDR3 in DNA: TGTGCCAGCAGCGAAGGTGGACCTCTAGCGGGTTATGAGCAGTTCTTC. Translating gives CASSEGGPLAGYEQFF.

The chain combines TRBV6-4 with TRBJ2-1; perhaps TRBD2 as D (6 bases). Trimming pared 3 bases from V and 5 bases from J, leaving 20 bases between. The germline V gene encodes CDR1 MRHNA and CDR2 SNTAGT. The length of the CDR3 is 17 residues. Here the CDR3 DNA reads TGTGCCAGCAGTGAAACACGTCTTGGGCTAGCGAACAATGAGCAGTTCTTC. Its translation: CASSETRLGLANNEQFF.

This rearrangement joins TRBV6-1 to TRBJ2-5; D call uncertain. The CDR3 is made up of 14 amino acids. V gave up 1 base and J gave up 1 base, with 7 bases separating them. Germline V gene data show CDR1 as MNHNS and CDR2 as SASEGT. The CDR3 sequence: CASSEGVRQETQYF. CDR3 bases: TGTGCCAGCAGTGAAGGAGTGCGCCAAGAGACCCAGTACTTC.

This clone has just one count. V and J are TRBV11-2 and TRBJ2-7, with D possibly being TRBD1 (6 bases). V lost 6 bases and J lost 2, with 14 bases in between. Per the germline V gene, CDR1 is SGHAT and CDR2 is FQNNGV. This CDR3 has 14 amino acids. The CDR3 reads CASRYGQRTYEQYF. The CDR3 DNA reads as TGTGCCAGCAGATATGGACAGAGAACCTACGAGCAGTACTTC.

The chain employs TRBV9 and TRBJ2-5; weak D call: TRBD2 (5 bases). Between the trimmed V and J ends, which lost 0 bases and 0 bases, there was a span of 12 bases. The length of the CDR3 is 16 residues. In germline, CDR1 is SGDLS, CDR2 YYNGEE. The CDR3 region is CASSVDRDWYQETQYF. Written as DNA, the CDR3 is TGTGCCAGCAGCGTAGATCGGGATTGGTACCAAGAGACCCAGTACTTC.

The rearrangement uses TRBV9 and TRBJ2-2; 7 bases agree with TRBD2. This CDR3 is built from 19 residues. The germline gives CDR1 SGDLS, CDR2 YYNGEE. The J segment lost 5 bases and the V segment lost 2 bases, leaving 18 bases of the junction unmatched. The CDR3 nucleotides read TGTGCCAGCAGCGTCCCCCGGGAGGCAGACCCCACCGGGACCGGGGAGCTGTTTTTT. This codes for CASSVPREADPTGTGELFF.

The chain employs TRBV19 and TRBJ1-1, with no clear D. V lost 0 bases to trimming and J lost 0 bases, with 14 bases between them. CDR1 and CDR2 from the germline V gene are LNHDA and SQIVND (reference sequence). The CDR3 consists of 17 residues. The CDR3 DNA sequence: TGTGCCAGTAGTATAGATTCCTCCCCTCGGTTGAACACTGAAGCTTTCTTT. Translated: CASSIDSSPRLNTEAFF.

The chain joins TRBV7-4 to TRBJ2-3, with unresolved D. Germline values: CDR1 SGHVT, CDR2 SQSDAQ. Trimming took off 3 bases at V and 4 bases at J, with 23 bases between the two ends. The CDR3 has 18 residues. The CDR3 DNA follows: TGTGCCAGCAGCTTCCCGTCCCTAGGCTCACCCGGCGCAGATACGCAGTATTTT. Translation: CASSFPSLGSPGADTQYF. Full variable domain (outside the CDR3, taken from reference TRBV7-4 and TRBJ2-3): GAGVSQSPRYKVAKRGRDVALRCDSISGHVTLYWYRQTLGQGSEVLTYSQSDAQRDKSGRPSGRFSAERPERSVSTLKIQRTEQGDSAVYLCASSFPSLGSPGADTQYFGPGTRLTVL.

The chain is built from TRBV27 and TRBJ2-7; 8 bases are shared with TRBD1. V shed 5 bases, J shed 2 bases, and the junction held 8 bases outside the gene matches. In germline, CDR1 is MNHEY, CDR2 SMNVEV (reference sequence). The CDR3 contains 15 residues. The CDR3 loop reads CASSPGQVPTYEQYF. The CDR3 nucleotides are TGTGCCAGCAGTCCGGGACAGGTCCCTACCTACGAGCAGTACTTC.